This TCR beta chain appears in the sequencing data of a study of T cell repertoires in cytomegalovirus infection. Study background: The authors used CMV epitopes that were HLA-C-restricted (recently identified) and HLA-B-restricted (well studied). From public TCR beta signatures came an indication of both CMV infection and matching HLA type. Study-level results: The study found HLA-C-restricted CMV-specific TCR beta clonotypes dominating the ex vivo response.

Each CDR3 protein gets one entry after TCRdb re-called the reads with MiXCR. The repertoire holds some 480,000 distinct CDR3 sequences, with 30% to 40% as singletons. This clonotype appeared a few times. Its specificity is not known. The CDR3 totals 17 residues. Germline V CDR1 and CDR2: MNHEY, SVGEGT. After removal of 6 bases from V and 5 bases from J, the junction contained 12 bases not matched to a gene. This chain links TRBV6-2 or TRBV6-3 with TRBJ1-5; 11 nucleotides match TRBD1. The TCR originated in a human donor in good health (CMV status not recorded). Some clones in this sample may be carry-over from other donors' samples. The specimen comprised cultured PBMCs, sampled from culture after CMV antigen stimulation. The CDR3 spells CASRGDRGSLRDQPQHF. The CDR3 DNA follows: TGTGCCAGCAGGGGGGACAGGGGGTCTCTCCGGGATCAGCCCCAGCATTTT.